Each of the 20 T cell receptor beta chains below was sequenced from the same sample in a study of beta chain features in type 1 diabetes. Their recognized antigens are unknown. Points from the study as a whole: Patients with Type 1 diabetes showed moderately but significantly shorter TCRB CDR3s in all four CD4+ subsets.

The investigators reverse transcribed all of the isolated RNA, so they sequenced expressed TCRB transcripts. Profiled with immunoSEQ multiplex PCR; TCRdb holds only in-frame clones, not every one. This table holds approximately 280,000 clones, about 15% found once. The sequencing sample was made of naive CD4+ T cells from blood. The receptor source for this set is a young man with type 1 diabetes.

On this clone: Other DNA sequences within the sample encode an identical CDR3. The chain combines TRBV20-1 with TRBJ2-1, with D unresolved. The ends were cut back, 5 bases at V and 3 bases at J, with 5 bases in the middle. Looked up from germline, CDR1 is DFQATT and CDR2 is SNEGSKA (reference sequence). The CDR3 spans 11 residues. Written as DNA, the CDR3 is TGCAGTGCTCGGTACTACAATGAGCAGTTCTTC. It yields the protein CSARYYNEQFF.

This clone was detected only a few times. The chain joins TRBV9 to TRBJ2-6; D ambiguous. CDR3 length: 15 residues. CDR1 and CDR2 (germline): SGDLS, YYNGEE. Trimming left V 0 bases short and J 1 base short, with 5 bases between. The CDR3 region has the DNA TGTGCCAGCAGCGTAGTCTTATCTGGGGCCAACGTCCTGACTTTC. This encodes CASSVVLSGANVLTF.

The chain is built from TRBV9 and TRBJ2-1; 12 bases line up with TRBD1. Germline loops: CDR1 SGDLS, CDR2 YYNGEE. V gave up 1 base and J gave up 9 bases; unmatched junction bases: 8. The CDR3 has 16 amino acids. CDR3: CASSVTGTGGLGEQFF. The CDR3 DNA sequence: TGTGCCAGCAGCGTAACCGGGACAGGGGGCTTGGGTGAGCAGTTCTTC.

This clone turned up a few times. The CDR3 DNA follows: TGTGCCAGCACCCCGACAGGGCGGCAGCCCCAGCATTTT. Translation: CASTPTGRQPQHF. The genes are TRBV28 and TRBJ1-5, with 7 bases matching TRBD1. The V and J ends lost 7 bases and 7 bases, in that order; junction bases with no gene match: 7. CDR1 is MDHEN and CDR2 is SYDVKM in the germline V gene. The CDR3 is 13 residues long.

J is TRBJ2-1 and V is TRBV7-9, with D perhaps matching TRBD1 (6 bases). Germline loops: CDR1 SEHNR, CDR2 FQNEAQ (reference sequence). V was trimmed by 5 bases and J by 8 bases, leaving 16 bases between them. CDR3 length: 14 amino acids. The CDR3 coding sequence is TGTGCCAGCAGCCTGGGACAATTGTCGGATGAGCAGTTCTTC. The encoded protein is CASSLGQLSDEQFF.

The rearrangement uses TRBV30 and TRBJ2-7; 8 bases align to TRBD1. The J segment lost 1 base and the V segment lost 3 bases, leaving 5 bases of the junction unmatched. Germline assignment: CDR1 GTSNPN and CDR2 SVGIG (reference sequence). This CDR3 is built from 14 residues. For the CDR3, the DNA is TGTGCCTGGAGCCTACAGGGGGTATCCTACGAGCAGTACTTC. Amino acids: CAWSLQGVSYEQYF.

The V gene is TRBV30, the J gene TRBJ2-3; TRBD1 agrees at 7 bases. The trim removed 1 base at V and 0 bases at J, leaving 4 bases unmatched. The CDR3 extends over 15 amino acids. CDR1 GTSNPN and CDR2 SVGIG come from the germline V gene (reference sequence). The chain's CDR3 is CAWSGDSLSTDTQYF. CDR3 in DNA: TGTGCCTGGAGTGGGGACAGCCTCAGCACAGATACGCAGTATTTT. Based on the CDR3 plus reference TRBV30 and TRBJ2-3, the full variable domain is SQTIHQWPATLVQPVGSPLSLECTVEGTSNPNLYWYRQAAGRGLQLLFYSVGIGQISSEVPQNLSASRPQDRQFILSSKKLLLSDSGFYLCAWSGDSLSTDTQYFGPGTRLTVL.

This chain uses TRBV28 with TRBJ2-1; the D is unclear. The CDR3 loop spans 12 amino acids. In germline, CDR1 is MDHEN, CDR2 SYDVKM. Trimming stripped 2 bases from V and 9 bases from J, with 8 bases between. The CDR3 here is CASSLQSIEQFF. The CDR3 nucleotides are TGTGCCAGCAGTTTACAGTCCATTGAGCAGTTCTTC.

V is TRBV29-1 and J is TRBJ2-1; 8 nucleotides match TRBD1. Germline-derived CDR1 and CDR2 are SQVTM and ANQGSEA. The CDR3 totals 14 residues. The ends lost 4 bases at V and 9 bases at J; junction bases unmatched: 11. In nucleotides, the CDR3 is TGCAGCGTTGCCGGGACAGGTAGCTATACTGAGCAGTTCTTC. Translating it yields CSVAGTGSYTEQFF.

The CDR3 sequence is CASSKTSGGISYEQYF. CDR3 sequence (DNA): TGTGCCAGCAGCAAGACTAGCGGGGGGATCTCCTACGAGCAGTACTTC. The V call is TRBV28, the J call TRBJ2-7; 13 bases are a match to TRBD2. The CDR3 length is 16 residues. Per the germline V gene, CDR1 is MDHEN and CDR2 is SYDVKM. The ends lost 6 bases at V and 0 bases at J; junction bases unmatched: 5.

This clone was picked up a small number of times. The J gene is TRBJ2-1, the V gene TRBV6-5; D remains unclear. Per the germline V gene, CDR1 is MNHEY and CDR2 is SVGAGI. V lost 5 bases and J 0 bases, leaving 11 bases between the germline ends. The CDR3 is made up of 15 amino acids. CDR3 DNA: TGTGCCAGCAGTCCGACTCGCCGCTCCTACAATGAGCAGTTCTTC. Translating gives CASSPTRRSYNEQFF.

V is TRBV10-3 and J is TRBJ2-1; 8 nucleotides align to TRBD1. Germline V gene sequence: CDR1 ENHRY, CDR2 SYGVKD. The CDR3 runs to 14 residues. V dropped 2 bases and J dropped 8; count of bases not matched to a gene: 5. This CDR3 reads CAISEQDRADEQFF. The CDR3 DNA follows: TGTGCCATCAGTGAGCAGGACAGGGCGGATGAGCAGTTCTTC.

The chain joins TRBV28 to TRBJ1-2; D is ambiguous. The CDR3 has 12 amino acids. Germline V gives CDR1 MDHEN, CDR2 SYDVKM. V was cut by 2 bases and J by 8 bases, with 9 bases left in between. The CDR3 loop reads CASSLIGLGYTF. As DNA, the CDR3 is TGTGCCAGCAGTTTAATTGGGCTCGGCTACACCTTC.

This clone was counted between two and nine times. The J gene is TRBJ2-7, the V gene TRBV15; possible D gene TRBD1, 5 bases. CDR1 LNHNV and CDR2 YYDKDF come from the germline V gene (reference sequence). This CDR3 region has 16 residues. Trimming removed 1 base at V and 6 bases at J, with 19 bases between. DNA of the CDR3: TGTGCCACCAGCAGAGGGTCAGGGATGCTTGGTGGCGAGCAGTACTTC. Translated, it gives CATSRGSGMLGGEQYF.

This clone was seen more than once but under ten times. The V and J genes are TRBV10-3 and TRBJ2-3; TRBD2 agrees at 10 bases. This CDR3 comprises 13 residues. The V and J ends lost 10 bases and 1 base, in that order; junction bases with no gene match: 2. The germline V gene has CDR1 ENHRY and CDR2 SYGVKD. CDR3 residues: CATGTSGTDTQYF. CDR3 DNA: TGTGCCACCGGGACTAGCGGCACAGATACGCAGTATTTT.

This clone was observed a handful of times. The rearrangement joins TRBV30 to TRBJ1-5; 12 bases map to TRBD1. Per germline, CDR1 GTSNPN and CDR2 SVGIG (reference sequence). This CDR3 has 18 amino acids. The V segment lost 0 bases and the J segment 6 bases; nucleotides outside the gene matches: 12. CDR3 DNA: TGTGCCTGGAGTGTCAGTGGTGGGACAGGGGGCCTGGTTCAGCCCCAGCATTTT. Protein product: CAWSVSGGTGGLVQPQHF.

The CDR3 nucleotides are TGTGCCAGCAGCCCGACCCTTAAGGACAGGGAAGAGACCCAGTACTTC. It specifies CASSPTLKDREETQYF. V usage is TRBV5-4 and J usage is TRBJ2-5; 8 nucleotides match TRBD1. The V and J ends lost 4 bases and 3 bases, in that order; junction bases with no gene match: 11. CDR1 is SGHNT, CDR2 YYREEE, per germline (reference sequence). This CDR3 spans 16 amino acids.

V gene TRBV28 combines with J gene TRBJ2-7; possible D gene TRBD2, 6 bases. Trimming stripped 4 bases from V and 0 bases from J, with 19 bases between. Looked up from germline, CDR1 is MDHEN and CDR2 is SYDVKM. The CDR3 is 17 amino acids. The CDR3 loop reads CASSSATRGASSYEQYF. The CDR3 bases are TGTGCCAGCAGTTCCGCGACTAGAGGGGCCAGCTCCTACGAGCAGTACTTC.

This clone was seen a handful of times. CDR3 region: CASSVRQGYTEAFF. The CDR3 DNA reads TGTGCCAGCAGTGTTCGCCAGGGGTACACTGAAGCTTTCTTT. The gene calls are TRBV2 and TRBJ1-1, with TRBD1 as a possible D gene (6 bases). Germline V gene lookup returns CDR1 SNHLY and CDR2 FYNNEI. This CDR3 spans 14 amino acids. Trimming left V 4 bases short and J 3 bases short, with 12 bases between. Supplemented by reference TRBV2 and TRBJ1-1, the full variable domain reads EPEVTQTPSHQVTQMGQEVILRCVPISNHLYFYWYRQILGQKVEFLVSFYNNEISEKSEIFDDQFSVERPDGSNFTLKIRSTKLEDSAMYFCASSVRQGYTEAFFGQGTRLTVV.

The rearrangement links TRBV6-5 to TRBJ1-2; 7 bases map to TRBD1. Germline V gives CDR1 MNHEY, CDR2 SVGAGI. J was trimmed by 6 bases and V by 0 bases; bases with no gene match: 4. This CDR3 spans 14 amino acids. This CDR3 reads CASSYSRQGDGYTF. In DNA, the CDR3 is TGTGCCAGCAGTTACTCGCGGCAGGGGGATGGCTACACCTTC.